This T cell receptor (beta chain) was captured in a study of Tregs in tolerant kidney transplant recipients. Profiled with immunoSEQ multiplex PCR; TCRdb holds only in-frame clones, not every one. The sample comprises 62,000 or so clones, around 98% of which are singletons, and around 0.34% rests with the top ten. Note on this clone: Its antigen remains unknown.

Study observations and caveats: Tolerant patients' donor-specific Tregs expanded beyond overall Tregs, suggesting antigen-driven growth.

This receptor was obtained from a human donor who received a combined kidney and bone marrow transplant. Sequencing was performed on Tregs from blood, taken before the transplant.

The CDR3 is CSARVPDGYTF. CDR3 in DNA: TGCAGTGCTAGAGTTCCCGATGGCTACACCTTC. The chain recombines TRBV20-1 with TRBJ1-2, with D unclear. CDR1 and CDR2 (germline): DFQATT, SNEGSKA (reference sequence). CDR3 length: 11 amino acids. V shed 1 base and J shed 6 bases, with 6 bases lying between them.